This paragraph covers one T cell receptor beta chain sequence. Its specificity is not known. One entry per CDR3 protein results from TCRdb running MiXCR on the 5' RACE reads. The sample carries over 50,000 distinct CDR3 sequences, 30% recorded once. Whole-study findings and limits: Whole repertoires were not studied in the larger cohort, only one V-J beta rearrangement.

The CDR3 consists of 13 residues. Germline values: CDR1 SGHTA, CDR2 FQGNSA. After removal of 5 bases from V and 5 bases from J, the junction contained 4 bases not matched to a gene. Naive CD4+ T cells were purified with Tregs depleted by CD25. The sequence was obtained from a female donor with breast cancer. Specimen: tumor-infiltrating naive CD4+ T cells sorted from the breast tumor. The subset is: naive CD4+ T cells, CD4+CD45RA+CD25-. The chain has TRBV7-2 and TRBJ2-7; TRBD1 matches at 9 bases. The CDR3 nucleotides read TGTGCCAGCAGCCCGGACAGGGGTCACGAGCAGTACTTC. Encoded protein: CASSPDRGHEQYF.